Listed below are T cell receptor beta chains from one sample, sequenced in a study of PD-1 and CTLA-4 blockade in melanoma. Sequenced by immunoSEQ multiplex PCR; TCRdb stores in-frame clones only, minus some. The sample includes approximately 17,000 clones, over 60% of them seen just once. The sequencing used CD8+ T cells from peripheral blood, collected before anti-PD-1 treatment. These receptors were taken from a human donor with melanoma. Both conserved end residues are part of each CDR3. D genes are given only for firm matches. Clone sizes are given selectively: once, few, many, or a class where the clone is expanded.

clone_size	v_call	d_call	j_call	cdr3_aa	cdr3_nt
once	TRBV7-9	NA	TRBJ2-2	CASSLAITGELFF	TGTGCCAGCAGCTTAGCCATCACCGGGGAGCTGTTTTTT
NA	TRBV28	NA	TRBJ2-2	CASSFSSATGELFF	TGTGCCAGCAGTTTTTCTTCGGCCACCGGGGAGCTGTTTTTT
NA	TRBV6-2/TRBV6-3	NA	TRBJ1-1	CASSIPERVEAFF	TGTGCCAGCAGTATACCGGAGAGGGTGGAAGCTTTCTTT
NA	TRBV7-2	TRBD1	TRBJ1-6	CASRLRGPRNSPLHF	TGTGCCAGCAGACTCAGGGGGCCCAGGAATTCACCCCTCCACTTT
NA	TRBV7-7	TRBD2	TRBJ2-1	CASSPSGRGNEQFF	TGTGCCAGCAGTCCAAGCGGGAGGGGCAATGAGCAGTTCTTC
NA	TRBV6-2/TRBV6-3	NA	TRBJ2-3	CASSLPEGGDADTQYF	TGTGCCAGCAGCCTACCAGAGGGCGGGGACGCAGATACGCAGTATTTT
NA	TRBV28	NA	TRBJ2-7	CASIPTGRGFFRQYF	TGTGCCAGCATACCTACAGGGAGAGGTTTTTTCAGGCAGTACTTC
NA	TRBV19	NA	TRBJ1-2	CASRYKDRANYGYTF	TGTGCCAGTAGATACAAGGACAGAGCTAACTATGGCTACACCTTC
few	TRBV11-3	TRBD1	TRBJ1-2	CASSLGGQAPTF	TGTGCCAGCAGCTTAGGGGGACAGGCCCCCACCTTC
NA	TRBV7-2	NA	TRBJ1-2	CASSFSGTSAGGYTF	TGTGCCAGCAGCTTCTCCGGGACCTCGGCGGGTGGCTACACCTTC
once	TRBV6-5	TRBD1	TRBJ1-4	CASSYSFGTGKKLFF	TGTGCCAGCAGTTACTCGTTTGGGACAGGGAAAAAACTGTTTTTT
once	TRBV7-9	NA	TRBJ2-1	CASSESPHSYNEQFF	TGTGCCAGCAGCGAATCGCCCCACTCCTACAATGAGCAGTTCTTC
medium-sized	TRBV11-2	NA	TRBJ1-1	CASSSLTENTEAFF	TGTGCCAGCAGTTCCTTAACAGAAAACACTGAAGCTTTCTTT
NA	TRBV5-5	NA	TRBJ1-1	CASSPGPNTEAFF	TGTGCCAGCAGCCCGGGACCTAACACTGAAGCTTTCTTT
NA	TRBV10-3	TRBD1	TRBJ2-3	CAISVGGQAGTDTQYF	TGTGCCATCAGTGTGGGGGGACAGGCCGGCACAGATACGCAGTATTTT
NA	TRBV7-9	NA	TRBJ1-4	CASSLGPGEKLFF	TGTGCCAGCAGCTTGGGCCCCGGGGAAAAACTGTTTTTT
NA	TRBV4-1	TRBD2	TRBJ2-1	CASSHSGGAGNEQFF	TGCGCCAGCAGCCATAGCGGGGGGGCAGGCAATGAGCAGTTCTTC
NA	TRBV27	TRBD2	TRBJ2-5	CASSLFGGSGTQYF	TGTGCCAGCAGTTTATTTGGCGGGAGTGGGACCCAGTACTTC
NA	TRBV13	TRBD2	TRBJ2-7	CASSFRGRSFEQYF	TGTGCCAGCAGCTTTCGCGGGAGGAGCTTCGAGCAGTACTTC
few	TRBV5-8	TRBD2	TRBJ2-1	CASSLELAGDLPYNEQFF	TGTGCCAGCAGCTTGGAACTAGCGGGAGATCTCCCCTACAATGAGCAGTTCTTC
NA	TRBV7-2	NA	TRBJ1-4	CASSSDPIWGGANEKLFF	TGTGCCAGCAGCTCAGACCCCATCTGGGGGGGGGCTAATGAAAAACTGTTTTTT
few	TRBV7-9	TRBD1	TRBJ1-1	CASSSGTGVKNTEAFF	TGTGCCAGCAGCTCCGGGACAGGGGTCAAGAACACTGAAGCTTTCTTT
few	TRBV27	NA	TRBJ2-7	CASSWTGTYEQYF	TGTGCCAGCAGTTGGACGGGTACCTACGAGCAGTACTTC
medium-sized	TRBV6-5	TRBD1	TRBJ1-2	CASSYGTGGVGGYTF	TGTGCCAGCAGTTACGGGACAGGGGGCGTTGGGGGCTACACCTTC
NA	TRBV5-1	TRBD1	TRBJ1-1	CASSPTGQGWNTEAFF	TGCGCCAGCAGCCCTACAGGACAGGGGTGGAACACTGAAGCTTTCTTT
NA	TRBV28	NA	TRBJ2-7	CASSFPPDEQYF	TGTGCCAGCAGTTTCCCCCCCGACGAGCAGTACTTC
once	TRBV5-4	TRBD1	TRBJ1-1	CASSFRQGWTTEAFF	TGTGCCAGCAGCTTCAGACAGGGATGGACCACTGAAGCTTTCTTT
NA	TRBV10-3	TRBD1	TRBJ1-1	CAISESIGDRNTEAFF	TGTGCCATCAGTGAGTCGATTGGGGACAGGAACACTGAAGCTTTCTTT
NA	TRBV5-4	NA	TRBJ1-6	CASSWGTNSPLHF	TGTGCCAGCAGCTGGGGAACAAATTCACCCCTCCACTTT
NA	TRBV15	TRBD1	TRBJ1-2	CATSRMPSGTGYDGYTF	TGTGCCACCAGCAGGATGCCTTCCGGGACAGGGTATGATGGCTACACCTTC
NA	TRBV6-5	TRBD2	TRBJ2-3	CASSYLMGGITDTQYF	TGTGCCAGCAGTTACCTAATGGGGGGGATCACAGATACGCAGTATTTT
NA	TRBV7-9	NA	TRBJ1-1	CASSSLPPSSPEAFF	TGTGCCAGCAGCTCACTACCCCCCTCAAGCCCTGAAGCTTTCTTT
NA	TRBV24-1	TRBD1	TRBJ2-1	CATSDSDRGLNEQFF	TGTGCCACCAGTGACTCCGACAGGGGGCTCAATGAGCAGTTCTTC
NA	TRBV11-2	NA	TRBJ2-4	CASSHTSGGVAKNIQYF	TGTGCCAGCAGCCACACATCCGGCGGGGTAGCCAAAAACATTCAGTACTTC
NA	TRBV4-1	NA	TRBJ2-1	CASSQGNNEQFF	TGCGCCAGCAGCCAGGGCAACAATGAGCAGTTCTTC
once	TRBV6-5	NA	TRBJ2-5	CASSIGAGTQETQYF	TGTGCCAGCAGTATAGGGGCAGGGACCCAAGAGACCCAGTACTTC
NA	TRBV18	TRBD1	TRBJ1-5	CASSGQNNQPQHF	TGTGCCAGCTCGGGACAGAACAATCAGCCCCAGCATTTT